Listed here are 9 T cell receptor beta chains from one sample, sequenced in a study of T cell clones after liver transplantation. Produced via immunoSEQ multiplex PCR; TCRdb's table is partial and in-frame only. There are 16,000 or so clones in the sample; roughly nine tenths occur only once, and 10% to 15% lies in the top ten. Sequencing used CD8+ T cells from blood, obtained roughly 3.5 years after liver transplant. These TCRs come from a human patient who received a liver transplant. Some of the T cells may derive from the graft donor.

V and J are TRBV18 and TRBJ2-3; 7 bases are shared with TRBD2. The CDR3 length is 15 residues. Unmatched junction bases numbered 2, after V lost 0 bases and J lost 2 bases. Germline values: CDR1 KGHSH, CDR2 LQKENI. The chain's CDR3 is CASSPPGLVTDTQYF. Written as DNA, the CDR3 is TGTGCCAGCTCACCACCTGGACTAGTCACAGATACGCAGTATTTT.

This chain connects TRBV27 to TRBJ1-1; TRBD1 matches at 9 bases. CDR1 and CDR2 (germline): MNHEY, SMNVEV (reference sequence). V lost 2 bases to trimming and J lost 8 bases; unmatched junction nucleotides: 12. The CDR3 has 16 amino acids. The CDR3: CASSLSRQGVFQEAFF. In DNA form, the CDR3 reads TGTGCCAGCAGTTTAAGCAGACAGGGGGTTTTTCAAGAAGCTTTCTTT.

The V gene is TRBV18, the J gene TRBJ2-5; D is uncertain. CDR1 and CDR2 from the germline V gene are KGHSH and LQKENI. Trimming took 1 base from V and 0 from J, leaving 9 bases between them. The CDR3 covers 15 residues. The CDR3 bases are TGTGCCAGCTCACCACGGTATAGCCACCAAGAGACCCAGTACTTC. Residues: CASSPRYSHQETQYF.

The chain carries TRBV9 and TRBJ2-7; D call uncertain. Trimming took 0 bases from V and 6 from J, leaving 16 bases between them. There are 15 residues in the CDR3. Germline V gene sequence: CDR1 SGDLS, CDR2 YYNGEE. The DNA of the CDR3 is TGTGCCAGCAGCGTAGAGGACGGAGCCCTCGGCGAGCAGTACTTC. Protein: CASSVEDGALGEQYF.

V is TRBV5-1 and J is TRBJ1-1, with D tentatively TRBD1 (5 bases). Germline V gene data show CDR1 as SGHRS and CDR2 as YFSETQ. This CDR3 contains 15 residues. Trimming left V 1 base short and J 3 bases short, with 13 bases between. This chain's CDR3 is CASSLSRRGDTEAFF. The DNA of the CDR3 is TGCGCCAGCAGCTTGTCCCGACGGGGGGACACTGAAGCTTTCTTT. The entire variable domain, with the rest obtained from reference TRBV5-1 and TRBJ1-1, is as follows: KAGVTQTPRYLIKTRGQQVTLSCSPISGHRSVSWYQQTPGQGLQFLFEYFSETQRNKGNFPGRFSGRQFSNSRSEMNVSTLELGDSALYLCASSLSRRGDTEAFFGQGTRLTVV.

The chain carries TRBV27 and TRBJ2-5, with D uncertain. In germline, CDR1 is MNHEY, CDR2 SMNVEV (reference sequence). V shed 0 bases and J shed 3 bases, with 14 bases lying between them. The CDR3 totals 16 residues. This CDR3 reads CASSLSLPSPKETQYF. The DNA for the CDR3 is TGTGCCAGCAGTTTATCGTTACCATCCCCTAAAGAGACCCAGTACTTC.

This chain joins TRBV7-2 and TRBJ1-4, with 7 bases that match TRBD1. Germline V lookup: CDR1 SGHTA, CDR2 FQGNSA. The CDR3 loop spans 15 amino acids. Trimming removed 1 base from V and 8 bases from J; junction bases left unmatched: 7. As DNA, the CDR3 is TGTGCCAGCAGCTTAGGAAACAGGGGACGGGAAAAACTGTTTTTT. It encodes CASSLGNRGREKLFF.

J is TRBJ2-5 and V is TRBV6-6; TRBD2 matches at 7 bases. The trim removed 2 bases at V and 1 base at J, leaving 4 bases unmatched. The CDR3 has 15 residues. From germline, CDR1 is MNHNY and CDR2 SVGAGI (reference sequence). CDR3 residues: CASSYTAGLQETQYF. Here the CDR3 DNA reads TGTGCCAGCAGTTACACAGCGGGACTCCAAGAGACCCAGTACTTC.

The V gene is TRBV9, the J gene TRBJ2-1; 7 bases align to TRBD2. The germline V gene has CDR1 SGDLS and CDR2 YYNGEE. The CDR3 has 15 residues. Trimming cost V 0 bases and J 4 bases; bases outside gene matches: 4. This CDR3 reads CASSVATSAYNEQFF. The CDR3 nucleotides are TGTGCCAGCAGCGTAGCCACTAGCGCATACAATGAGCAGTTCTTC.